This T cell receptor beta chain came from a study of identifying expanded T cells in peripheral blood. Produced via immunoSEQ multiplex PCR; TCRdb's table is partial and in-frame only. Of under 95,000 clones listed, approximately 91% were seen once; the top ten hold around 2.8%. Looked up from germline, CDR1 is MDHEN and CDR2 is SYDVKM. This CDR3 spans 15 amino acids. V lost 4 bases and J lost 3; bases outside the gene matches: 7. The material sequenced was blood. The sequence was obtained from a person aged 18 to 75 in good health. The chain carries TRBV28 and TRBJ2-7; 9 bases agree with TRBD2. Here the CDR3 DNA reads TGTGCCAGCAGTTCCCGACTAGCGGTCGGCTACGAGCAGTACTTC. It specifies CASSSRLAVGYEQYF.